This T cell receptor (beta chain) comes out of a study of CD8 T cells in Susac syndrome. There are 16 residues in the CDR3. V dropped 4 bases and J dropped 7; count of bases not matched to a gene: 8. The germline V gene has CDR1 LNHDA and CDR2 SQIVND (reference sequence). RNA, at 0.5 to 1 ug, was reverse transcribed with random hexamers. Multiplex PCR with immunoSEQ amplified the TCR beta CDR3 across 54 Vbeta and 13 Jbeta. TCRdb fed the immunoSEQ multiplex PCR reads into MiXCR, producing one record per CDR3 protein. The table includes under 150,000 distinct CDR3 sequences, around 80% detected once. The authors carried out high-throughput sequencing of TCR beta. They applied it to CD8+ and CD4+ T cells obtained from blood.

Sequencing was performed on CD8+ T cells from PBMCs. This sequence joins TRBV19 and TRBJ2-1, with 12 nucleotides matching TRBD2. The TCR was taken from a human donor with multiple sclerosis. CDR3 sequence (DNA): TGTGCCAGTAGTACTCCTAGCGGGAGGGCCCAAAATGAGCAGTTCTTC. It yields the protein CASSTPSGRAQNEQFF.